This T cell receptor (beta chain) emerged from a study of blood T cell repertoires in COVID-19. Study-wide context: COVID-19 samples, acute and convalescent, were from the United States, Italy and Spain. From T cells, B-cell-depleted T cells, or PBMCs came the material, which was cDNA or gDNA.

V was pared by 4 bases and J by 2 bases, with 14 bases between. CDR1 and CDR2 from the germline V gene are SNHLY and FYNNEI. There are 15 residues in the CDR3. Authors' processing steps: Estimation of nucleated cell counts was performed using reference gene primer amplification. TCRdb's copy holds only in-frame clones and misses some; the assay was immunoSEQ multiplex PCR. V, J and clone size derive from that table, while D and trimming were established from the DNA sequence. This sample carries about 70,000 clones, about 80% of them seen once, and the ten largest clones take 35%. The genes are TRBV2 and TRBJ2-5, with D maybe TRBD2 (5 bases). The sequenced sample was peripheral blood. This TCR was recovered from a woman in her 70s with acute or convalescent COVID-19. This CDR3 reads CASSGQRRPQETQYF. CDR3 in DNA: TGTGCCAGCAGTGGCCAGCGGAGACCTCAAGAGACCCAGTACTTC.